These 17 T cell receptor beta chains came from one sample sequenced in a study of cytomegalovirus exposure and HLA in healthy donors. PCR used 60 Vbeta primers and 13 Jbeta primers. Profiling relied on immunoSEQ multiplex PCR, and the TCRdb table lists in-frame clones only, not all of them. Found here are around 150,000 clones, around 77% of them singletons; the top ten hold 2% to 2.5%. The material sequenced was PBMCs. Receptors originate from a man younger than 40 in good health and CMV-seronegative.

This clone showed up just a few times. The CDR3 DNA follows: TGTGCCAGCAGCCCTACTAGCGGGAGGGAGTACTTC. It specifies CASSPTSGREYF. The V gene is TRBV7-2, the J gene TRBJ2-7; TRBD2 matches at 13 bases. Trimming removed 5 bases from V and 11 bases from J; junction bases left unmatched: 3. CDR3 size: 12 residues. CDR1 is SGHTA and CDR2 is FQGNSA in the germline V gene.

The chain recombines TRBV27 with TRBJ2-5; D is unresolved. The CDR3 consists of 12 residues. V lost 6 bases, J lost 5 bases, and 10 bases lay in between. Germline CDR1 MNHEY, CDR2 SMNVEV (reference sequence). Here the CDR3 reads CASRERWETQYF. The DNA for the CDR3 is TGTGCCAGCAGGGAGAGATGGGAGACCCAGTACTTC.

The CDR3 region has the DNA TGCAGCGTTGAAGATCCGGACAGGGGGAATGAGCAGTTCTTC. Amino acids: CSVEDPDRGNEQFF. The chain links TRBV29-1 to TRBJ2-1, with 10 bases that match TRBD1. The CDR3 extends over 14 amino acids. Looked up from germline, CDR1 is SQVTM and CDR2 is ANQGSEA. After removal of 0 bases from V and 7 bases from J, the junction contained 3 bases not matched to a gene.

This chain links TRBV5-5 with TRBJ2-5; possible D gene TRBD1, 6 bases. Germline CDR1 and CDR2: SGHKS and YYEKEE (reference sequence). The V end was cut by 1 base, the J end by 3 bases, with 13 bases between. This CDR3 region has 15 residues. CDR3 bases: TGTGCCAGCAGCTTGATTGGACAGTCAGAAGAGACCCAGTACTTC. Translated, it gives CASSLIGQSEETQYF.

The chain joins TRBV30 to TRBJ2-7; 7 bases match TRBD1. This CDR3 comprises 17 residues. J was trimmed by 0 bases and V by 2 bases; bases with no gene match: 13. Germline assignment: CDR1 GTSNPN and CDR2 SVGIG (reference sequence). CDR3 sequence: CAWSLYGLQGDSYEQYF. For the CDR3, the DNA is TGTGCCTGGAGTTTGTACGGGCTCCAGGGGGACTCCTACGAGCAGTACTTC.

The rearrangement links TRBV28 to TRBJ2-1; possible D gene TRBD2, 7 bases. Trimming took 6 bases from V and 8 from J, leaving 20 bases between them. Germline CDR1 reads MDHEN; CDR2 reads SYDVKM. The CDR3 extends over 15 amino acids. CDR3 amino acids: CASSSPGARGDEQFF. The CDR3 DNA sequence: TGTGCCAGCAGCTCCCCGGGGGCCCGGGGGGATGAGCAGTTCTTC.

The DNA for the CDR3 is TGTGCCAGCAGCCAAGATTACCGGACAATCTACGAGCAGTACTTC. Translated, it gives CASSQDYRTIYEQYF. The genes are TRBV14 and TRBJ2-7, with D possibly matching TRBD1 (5 bases). V lost 0 bases to trimming and J lost 3 bases, with 12 bases between them. Germline CDR1 and CDR2: SGHDN and FVKESK. This CDR3 is 15 amino acids long.

This clone was observed a single time. The chain links TRBV28 to TRBJ1-5; D is unclear. This CDR3 contains 13 residues. Germline values: CDR1 MDHEN, CDR2 SYDVKM. Between the trimmed V and J ends, which lost 4 bases and 5 bases, there was a span of 9 bases. CDR3 sequence reads: CASSSLRDQPQHF. The CDR3 DNA reads TGTGCCAGCAGTTCTCTGAGAGATCAGCCCCAGCATTTT.

This chain uses TRBV7-6 with TRBJ2-7; 8 nucleotides match TRBD1. The CDR3 sequence is 15 residues long. With V trimmed by 1 base and J by 5 bases, 7 bases remained unmatched. The germline V gene has CDR1 SGHVS and CDR2 FNYEAQ. The CDR3 DNA reads as TGTGCCAGCAGCTTAGGGCTGGCAGGGGGCAACGAGCAGTACTTC. It yields the protein CASSLGLAGGNEQYF.

The chain uses TRBV30 and TRBJ2-1; 10 bases match TRBD1. With 3 bases clipped from V and 1 base from J, the junction kept 3 bases outside the gene matches. The CDR3 is made up of 15 amino acids. Looked up from germline, CDR1 is GTSNPN and CDR2 is SVGIG (reference sequence). The chain's CDR3 is CAWRAGQGSYNEQFF. The CDR3 DNA sequence: TGTGCCTGGAGGGCGGGACAGGGGTCCTACAATGAGCAGTTCTTC.

This clone was recorded a few times. This chain links TRBV27 with TRBJ2-1; the D gene is possibly TRBD2 (5 bases). Germline V gives CDR1 MNHEY, CDR2 SMNVEV (reference sequence). V lost 0 bases and J lost 3, with 15 bases in between. This CDR3 contains 17 residues. This CDR3 is CASSLSLPSSFYNEQFF. The DNA for the CDR3 is TGTGCCAGCAGTTTATCCCTCCCCTCTAGCTTCTACAATGAGCAGTTCTTC.

The gene calls are TRBV27 and TRBJ1-4; 9 nucleotides line up with TRBD1. The CDR3 is made up of 16 amino acids. Germline values: CDR1 MNHEY, CDR2 SMNVEV (reference sequence). V dropped 8 bases and J dropped 11; count of bases not matched to a gene: 18. CDR3: CASGYDRGQGLGKLFF. CDR3 DNA: TGTGCCAGCGGCTACGATAGGGGACAGGGTCTGGGCAAACTGTTTTTT.

V gene TRBV13 combines with J gene TRBJ1-3; 10 bases agree with TRBD1. Per germline, CDR1 PRHDT and CDR2 FYEKMQ (reference sequence). V was pared by 5 bases and J by 0 bases, with 13 bases of the junction left unmatched. CDR3 length: 19 residues. The DNA of the CDR3 is TGTGCCAGCAGCGACCGGGACAGGGGCCCCTACGACTCTGGAAACACCATATATTTT. Its protein product is CASSDRDRGPYDSGNTIYF.

The sample holds a few counts of this clone. This chain joins TRBV2 and TRBJ2-7; TRBD1 matches at 9 bases. Germline loops: CDR1 SNHLY, CDR2 FYNNEI. Trimming cost V 7 bases and J 6 bases; bases outside gene matches: 1. CDR3 length: 11 residues. CDR3 sequence (DNA): TGTGCCAGCACGACAGGGGGCGAGCAGTACTTC. Its translation: CASTTGGEQYF.

V gene TRBV7-2 combines with J gene TRBJ2-2; TRBD1 agrees at 10 bases. The CDR3 contains 16 residues. CDR1 and CDR2 from the germline V gene are SGHTA and FQGNSA. V lost 2 bases, J lost 5 bases, and 5 bases stayed unmatched. Written as DNA, the CDR3 is TGTGCCAGCAGCTTAAGGGGACAGGGGTATACCGGGGAGCTGTTTTTT. Its protein is CASSLRGQGYTGELFF.

This chain connects TRBV4-2 to TRBJ2-7, with 7 bases identical to TRBD1. The CDR3 is 15 residues long. V gave up 4 bases and J gave up 3 bases; unmatched junction bases: 9. Germline CDR1 is LGHNA and CDR2 is YNFKEQ. The DNA of the CDR3 is TGTGCCAGCAGCCTCCGGCAGGGGGATCTCTACGAGCAGTACTTC. This gives the protein CASSLRQGDLYEQYF.

This rearrangement joins TRBV7-3 to TRBJ2-1; 15 bases are shared with TRBD2. The CDR3 runs 15 residues. V gave up 4 bases and J gave up 10 bases; unmatched junction bases: 5. Per the germline V gene, CDR1 is SGHTA and CDR2 is FQGTGA. CDR3 nucleotide sequence: TGTGCCAGCAGCTCCGGACTAGCGGGAGGGTCGGAGCAGTTCTTC. Translation gives CASSSGLAGGSEQFF.